Listed below are T cell receptor beta chains from one sample, sequenced in a study. TCRdb analysed the 5' RACE reads with MiXCR anew, one entry per CDR3 protein. Of around 30,000 distinct CDR3 sequences in the sample, approximately 27% were seen once. The sample was naive CD4+ T cells sorted from a lymph node. Source of these receptors: a female donor with breast cancer. CDR3s include the opening cysteine and the closing phenylalanine or tryptophan. The order of the fields is J gene, clone size, D gene, V gene, CDR3 protein, CDR3 DNA. D genes are given only for firm matches. Clone size, where shown, is once, few, many, or a class for clones that have expanded.

j_call: TRBJ1-2
clone_size: few
d_call: -
v_call: TRBV25-1
cdr3_aa: CASSDGRYGYTF
cdr3_nt: TGTGCCAGCAGTGATGGACGTTATGGCTACACCTTC

j_call: TRBJ2-2
clone_size: few
d_call: TRBD2
v_call: TRBV12-3/TRBV12-4
cdr3_aa: CASGTGLAETGELFF
cdr3_nt: TGTGCCAGTGGAACGGGACTAGCGGAAACCGGGGAGCTGTTTTTT

j_call: TRBJ2-6
clone_size: few
d_call: -
v_call: TRBV9
cdr3_aa: CASTSGGANVLTF
cdr3_nt: TGTGCCAGCACCAGTGGCGGGGCCAACGTCCTGACTTTC

j_call: TRBJ2-2
clone_size: -
d_call: -
v_call: TRBV6-2/TRBV6-3
cdr3_aa: CASCQGVGGELFF
cdr3_nt: TGTGCCAGCTGCCAGGGAGTGGGCGGGGAGCTGTTTTTT

j_call: TRBJ2-1
clone_size: few
d_call: -
v_call: TRBV7-3
cdr3_aa: CASSTDANSDNEQFF
cdr3_nt: TGTGCCAGCAGCACTGACGCCAACTCGGACAATGAGCAGTTCTTC

j_call: TRBJ1-3
clone_size: -
d_call: -
v_call: TRBV2
cdr3_aa: CASSEHRPGSAGNTIYF
cdr3_nt: TGTGCCAGCAGTGAACATCGCCCGGGGAGTGCTGGAAACACCATATATTTT

j_call: TRBJ1-5
clone_size: medium-sized
d_call: -
v_call: TRBV29-1
cdr3_aa: CSVATSDPNQPQHF
cdr3_nt: TGCAGCGTGGCAACATCGGATCCCAATCAGCCCCAGCATTTT

j_call: TRBJ2-1
clone_size: -
d_call: -
v_call: TRBV7-2
cdr3_aa: CASSTGISYNEQFF
cdr3_nt: TGTGCCAGCAGCACAGGCATCTCCTACAATGAGCAGTTCTTC

j_call: TRBJ2-5
clone_size: few
d_call: -
v_call: TRBV18
cdr3_aa: CASSYQETQYF
cdr3_nt: TGTGCCAGCTCGTACCAAGAGACCCAGTACTTC

j_call: TRBJ1-4
clone_size: once
d_call: -
v_call: TRBV6-1
cdr3_aa: CASRLGPRGTEKLFF
cdr3_nt: TGTGCCAGCAGATTAGGACCCCGGGGGACTGAAAAACTGTTTTTT